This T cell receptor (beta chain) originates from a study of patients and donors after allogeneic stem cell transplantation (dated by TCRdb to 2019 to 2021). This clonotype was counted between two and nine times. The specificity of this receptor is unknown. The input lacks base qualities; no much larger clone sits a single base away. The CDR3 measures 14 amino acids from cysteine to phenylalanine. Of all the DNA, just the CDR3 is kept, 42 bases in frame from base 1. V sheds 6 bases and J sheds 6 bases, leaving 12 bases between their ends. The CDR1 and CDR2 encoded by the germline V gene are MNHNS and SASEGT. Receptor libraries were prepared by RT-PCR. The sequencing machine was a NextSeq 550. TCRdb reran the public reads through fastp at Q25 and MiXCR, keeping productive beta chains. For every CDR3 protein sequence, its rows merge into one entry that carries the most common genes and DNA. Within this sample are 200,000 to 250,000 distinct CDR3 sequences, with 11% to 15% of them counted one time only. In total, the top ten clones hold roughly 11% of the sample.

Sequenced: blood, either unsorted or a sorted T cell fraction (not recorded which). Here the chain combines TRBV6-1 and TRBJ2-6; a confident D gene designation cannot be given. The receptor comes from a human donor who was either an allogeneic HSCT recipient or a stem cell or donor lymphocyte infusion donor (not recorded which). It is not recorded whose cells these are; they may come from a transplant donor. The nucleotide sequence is TGTGCCAGCAGAACCCCAGGCCAGGCCAACGTCCTGACTTTC. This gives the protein CASRTPGQANVLTF.